The 26 T cell receptor beta chains presented below share a single source sample, sequenced in a study of T cells in Graves' hyperthyroidism and ophthalmopathy (dated by TCRdb to the late 2010s). The method was multiplex PCR. TCRdb lists the instrument as Illumina HiSeq 2000. The TCR beta CDR3 regions were amplified from RNA transcripts. The first round of RT-PCR for the TCR CDR3 was performed with the HTBI primer set and the Qiagen OneStep RT-PCR kit. The public sequencing data were trimmed at Q25 with fastp and processed into clonotypes with MiXCR by TCRdb, which kept only in-frame beta chains. Identical CDR3 protein sequences are pooled into one entry, listed with their most common genes and DNA. This sample has about 260,000 distinct CDR3 sequences in its table, and about 20% of those were observed once. Approximately 60% of the sample goes to the ten largest clones. Material: blood. Source of these receptors: a man in his thirties or forties with Graves' ophthalmopathy.

This rearrangement joins TRBV19 to TRBJ2-3, with 10 bases that match TRBD2. Germline V gene sequence: CDR1 LNHDA, CDR2 SQIVND (reference sequence). The CDR3 runs 16 residues. With 5 bases clipped from V and 1 base from J, the junction kept 6 bases outside the gene matches. The CDR3 DNA is TGTGCCAGTAGTGCCCGGACTAGCGGACGCACAGATACGCAGTATTTT. Residues: CASSARTSGRTDTQYF.

This clonotype has at least ten counts. The J gene is TRBJ2-3, the V gene TRBV30, with 10 bases matching TRBD2. J lost 3 bases, V lost 2 bases, and 5 bases had no gene match. The CDR3 is 15 amino acids. Looked up from germline, CDR1 is GTSNPN and CDR2 is SVGIG (reference sequence). CDR3 residues: CAWSRAGGPTDTQYF. CDR3 DNA sequence: TGTGCCTGGAGTCGAGCGGGAGGGCCGACAGATACGCAGTATTTT.

The genes are TRBV7-9 and TRBJ2-5; the D gene is possibly TRBD2 (6 bases). The CDR3 length is 15 residues. The germline V gene encodes CDR1 SEHNR and CDR2 FQNEAQ (reference sequence). Trimming removed 3 bases at V and 7 bases at J, with 18 bases between. The CDR3 here is CASSLVEVAVRTQYF. DNA for the CDR3: TGTGCCAGCAGCTTGGTGGAGGTAGCGGTCCGGACCCAGTACTTC.

This chain uses TRBV11-2 with TRBJ2-5; 7 bases are a match to TRBD1. CDR1 and CDR2 from the germline V gene are SGHAT and FQNNGV. The CDR3 length is 13 residues. Trimming cost V 7 bases and J 1 base; bases outside gene matches: 3. CDR3 region: CASTRDSQETQYF. CDR3 sequence (DNA): TGTGCCAGCACCCGGGACAGCCAAGAGACCCAGTACTTC.

This clonotype appeared a few times. The rearrangement uses TRBV3-1 and TRBJ2-7; the match to TRBD2 covers 10 bases. The CDR3 has 17 amino acids. The germline V gene encodes CDR1 LGHDT and CDR2 YNNKEL (reference sequence). V was clipped by 1 base and J by 5 bases; unmatched bases: 11. The CDR3 sequence is CASSQGLAGVVVDEQYF. The CDR3 DNA reads TGTGCCAGCAGCCAAGGGCTAGCGGGAGTGGTGGTAGACGAGCAGTACTTC.

V is TRBV29-1 and J is TRBJ2-1; 11 bases are shared with TRBD2. With V trimmed by 5 bases and J by 1 base, 7 bases remained unmatched. The CDR3 loop spans 16 amino acids. The germline V gene encodes CDR1 SQVTM and CDR2 ANQGSEA. The DNA of the CDR3 is TGCAGCGTTTGGGGGACTAGCGGAAAATCCTACAATGAGCAGTTCTTC. Residues: CSVWGTSGKSYNEQFF.

CDR3 loop: CASSSTGATNEKLFF. The CDR3 DNA reads TGTGCCAGCAGTTCAACAGGGGCAACTAATGAAAAACTGTTTTTT. The rearrangement uses TRBV12-3 or TRBV12-4 and TRBJ1-4, with TRBD1 matching 7 bases. Trimming took 4 bases from V and 0 from J; bases not matched to a gene: 2. The CDR3 runs 15 residues.

This clonotype was detected ten times or more. This rearrangement joins TRBV3-1 to TRBJ2-1, with D unclear. This CDR3 comprises 15 residues. Germline V gene lookup returns CDR1 LGHDT and CDR2 YNNKEL (reference sequence). The V and J ends lost 4 bases and 6 bases respectively, with 16 bases between them. CDR3 in amino acids: CASSLGTTKTNEQFF. CDR3 coding DNA: TGTGCCAGCAGCCTAGGCACGACCAAAACCAATGAGCAGTTCTTC.

The chain recombines TRBV5-6 with TRBJ2-7; 14 bases are a match to TRBD2. V lost 4 bases, J lost 0 bases, and 12 bases stayed unmatched. This CDR3 spans 19 amino acids. Germline values: CDR1 SGHDT, CDR2 YYEEEE. The CDR3 bases are TGTGCCAGCAGCGGTTCGGGACTAGCGGGAGACCCAAGCTCCTACGAGCAGTACTTC. Protein sequence: CASSGSGLAGDPSSYEQYF. The full variable domain, with the rest looked up from reference TRBV5-6 and TRBJ2-7, is DAGVTQSPTHLIKTRGQQVTLRCSPKSGHDTVSWYQQALGQGPQFIFQYYEEEERQRGNFPDRFSGHQFPNYSSELNVNALLLGDSALYLCASSGSGLAGDPSSYEQYFGPGTRLTVT.

This rearrangement joins TRBV2 to TRBJ2-7; no clear D. Germline CDR1 and CDR2: SNHLY and FYNNEI. CDR3 length: 12 amino acids. Trimming cost V 11 bases and J 0 bases, with 11 bases left between them. The CDR3 here is CAGKVGSYEQYF. As DNA, the CDR3 is TGTGCCGGCAAAGTGGGCTCCTACGAGCAGTACTTC.

The chain uses TRBV18 and TRBJ2-7, with 7 bases identical to TRBD1. The CDR3 is 17 residues long. Germline V gene lookup returns CDR1 KGHSH and CDR2 LQKENI. J lost 2 bases, V lost 3 bases, and 13 bases had no gene match. CDR3 loop: CASSPGPGQLTPYEQYF. CDR3 DNA sequence: TGTGCCAGCTCACCGGGCCCGGGACAGCTGACTCCCTACGAGCAGTACTTC.

Concerning this clonotype: Given a much more abundant clone one base away, this may be a read error. The chain recombines TRBV27 with TRBJ1-1; D perhaps matches TRBD1 (6 bases). Trimming stripped 5 bases from V and 5 bases from J, with 18 bases between. Per germline, CDR1 MNHEY and CDR2 SMNVEV (reference sequence). This CDR3 has 15 residues. The CDR3 sequence is CASSLLGGRKTEAFF. CDR3 sequence (DNA): TGTGCCAGCAGTCTCTTAGGGGGAAGAAAAACTGAAGCTTTCTTT.

V is TRBV30 and J is TRBJ1-2; D is unresolved. Trimming removed 5 bases from V and 6 bases from J, with 7 bases in between. In germline, CDR1 is GTSNPN, CDR2 SVGIG (reference sequence). The CDR3 is made up of 10 amino acids. CDR3 region: CAWFTHGYTF. In DNA, the CDR3 is TGTGCCTGGTTTACCCATGGCTACACCTTC. Complete variable domain (other parts from reference TRBV30 and TRBJ1-2): SQTIHQWPATLVQPVGSPLSLECTVEGTSNPNLYWYRQAAGRGLQLLFYSVGIGQISSEVPQNLSASRPQDRQFILSSKKLLLSDSGFYLCAWFTHGYTFGSGTRLTVV.

This clonotype has only a few counts. This sequence joins TRBV11-3 and TRBJ2-7; D is possibly TRBD2 (7 bases). CDR3 length: 15 residues. In germline, CDR1 is SGHNT, CDR2 YENEEA. Trimming left V 3 bases short and J 3 bases short, with 15 bases between. The chain's CDR3 is CASSLISGGGYEQYF. The CDR3 bases are TGTGCCAGCAGCTTGATTTCGGGGGGCGGCTACGAGCAGTACTTC. Looking up the rest from reference TRBV11-3 and TRBJ2-7 gives the full variable domain: EAGVVQSPRYKIIEKKQPVAFWCNPISGHNTLYWYLQNLGQGPELLIRYENEEAVDDSQLPKDRFSAERLKGVDSTLKIQPAELGDSAVYLCASSLISGGGYEQYFGPGTRLTVT.

To note about this clonotype: This could be a read error, since a much larger clone is one nucleotide away. J is TRBJ2-3 and V is TRBV2; tentative D call: TRBD2 (5 bases). Looked up from germline, CDR1 is SNHLY and CDR2 is FYNNEI. The CDR3 runs to 15 residues. CDR3 in DNA: TGTACCCATCAAGGGCGGGCGGAAAGCACAGATACGCAGTATTTT. Its protein is CTHQGRAESTDTQYF.

In this sample, this clonotype turned up a few times. The CDR3, as DNA: TGTGCCAGCTCCTTTTCAGGGAGAAACACTGAAGCTTTCTTT. Translating it yields CASSFSGRNTEAFF. The rearrangement links TRBV2 to TRBJ1-1, with D perhaps TRBD1 (5 bases). Trimming took 8 bases from V and 2 from J, leaving 15 bases between them. This CDR3 contains 14 residues. The V gene's germline CDR1 is SNHLY and CDR2 FYNNEI.

This clonotype has more than one count but fewer than ten. V is TRBV28 and J is TRBJ1-1; D perhaps matches TRBD1 (5 bases). Germline V gene lookup returns CDR1 MDHEN and CDR2 SYDVKM. Trimming took 2 bases from V and 1 from J, leaving 11 bases between them. CDR3 length equals 15 residues. This CDR3 reads CASSLTGDPNTEAFF. CDR3 nucleotide sequence: TGTGCCAGCAGTTTAACCGGGGACCCGAACACTGAAGCTTTCTTT.

V is TRBV19 and J is TRBJ1-1, with D unclear. Trimming cost V 7 bases and J 4 bases, with 10 bases left between them. Germline V CDR1 and CDR2: LNHDA, SQIVND (reference sequence). This CDR3 is 12 amino acids long. CDR3 residues: CASNIAGTEAFF. CDR3 in DNA: TGTGCCAGTAACATCGCAGGCACTGAAGCTTTCTTT.

The rearrangement uses TRBV6-1 and TRBJ2-5; D remains unclear. CDR3 size: 14 residues. Germline CDR1 MNHNS, CDR2 SASEGT. Trimming cost V 5 bases and J 5 bases, with 15 bases left between them. CDR3 region: CASSPSRLQETQYF. CDR3 DNA sequence: TGTGCCAGCAGTCCCTCTAGGCTCCAGGAGACCCAGTACTTC.

In its sample, this clonotype was seen many times. This chain uses TRBV3-1 with TRBJ1-5; the D gene is possibly TRBD1 (5 bases). Germline CDR1 reads LGHDT; CDR2 reads YNNKEL (reference sequence). The CDR3 loop spans 14 amino acids. V was shortened by 3 bases and J by 4 bases, with 10 bases between the two germline ends. The CDR3 is CASSQNQGNQPQHF. CDR3 in DNA: TGTGCCAGCAGCCAGAATCAGGGTAATCAGCCCCAGCATTTT.

This clonotype occurred many times. The rearrangement uses TRBV20-1 and TRBJ2-2; tentatively, D is TRBD2 (6 bases). The CDR3 consists of 17 residues. Germline-derived CDR1 and CDR2 are DFQATT and SNEGSKA (reference sequence). V gave up 0 bases and J gave up 3 bases, with 17 bases separating them. The CDR3: CSARDRGAVAHTGELFF. CDR3 DNA sequence: TGCAGTGCTAGAGATCGCGGGGCTGTCGCGCACACCGGGGAGCTGTTTTTT.

This rearrangement joins TRBV6-1 to TRBJ2-1; 7 bases line up with TRBD1. CDR1 and CDR2 (germline): MNHNS, SASEGT. The CDR3 extends over 18 amino acids. After removal of 6 bases from V and 1 base from J, the junction contained 15 bases not matched to a gene. CDR3 sequence: CASRGTETQGRSYNEQFF. CDR3 DNA: TGTGCCAGCAGGGGGACAGAGACTCAAGGCAGGTCCTACAATGAGCAGTTCTTC.

This clonotype was observed a handful of times. CDR3 nucleotide sequence: TGTGCCAGCAGCTTAGTCGGACAGGGGGCAGATACGCAGTATTTT. Amino acids: CASSLVGQGADTQYF. V gene TRBV7-6 combines with J gene TRBJ2-3, with 10 bases that match TRBD1. The CDR3 has 15 residues. The junction had 2 bases not matched to a gene; V was cut back by 1 base and J by 4 bases. Germline CDR1 reads SGHVS; CDR2 reads FNYEAQ. The variable domain in full, completed from reference TRBV7-6 and TRBJ2-3, reads GAGVSQSPRYKVTKRGQDVALRCDPISGHVSLYWYRQALGQGPEFLTYFNYEAQQDKSGLPNDRFSAERPEGSISTLTIQRTEQRDSAMYRCASSLVGQGADTQYFGPGTRLTVL.

This clonotype appeared many times. The chain couples TRBV18 to TRBJ1-2; D gene unclear. The CDR3 totals 13 residues. Germline lookup yields CDR1 KGHSH and CDR2 LQKENI. V lost 2 bases and J lost 5, with 9 bases in between. The CDR3 sequence is CASSPWALYGYTF. CDR3 sequence (DNA): TGTGCCAGCTCACCATGGGCCCTTTATGGCTACACCTTC.

The rearrangement joins TRBV2 to TRBJ1-2; D perhaps matches TRBD1 (5 bases). Trimming removed 5 bases from V and 3 bases from J, with 13 bases in between. Germline CDR1 reads SNHLY; CDR2 reads FYNNEI. This CDR3 has 14 residues. The CDR3 loop is CASSKGRVDYGYTF. The DNA of the CDR3 is TGTGCCAGCAGTAAGGGCAGGGTGGACTATGGCTACACCTTC.

The chain couples TRBV12-3 or TRBV12-4 to TRBJ2-7; no clear D. This CDR3 is 13 amino acids long. With 2 bases removed from V and 5 bases from J, the gap between germline ends came to 10 bases. CDR3 amino acids: CASSLKGSDEQYF. The DNA of the CDR3 is TGTGCCAGCAGTTTAAAGGGCAGCGACGAGCAGTACTTC.